This T cell receptor beta chain was recovered during a study of blood T cell repertoires in COVID-19. Study as a whole: In each case, the material was cDNA or gDNA derived from T cells, B-cell-depleted T cells, or PBMCs.

The CDR3 has 16 amino acids. J gave up 2 bases and V 5 bases, and 9 bases lay outside the gene matches. CDR1 is LNHDA and CDR2 is SQIVND in the germline V gene (reference sequence). Original processing methods: Amplification from reference gene primers served as the basis for estimated nucleated cell counts. The assay was immunoSEQ multiplex PCR, and TCRdb's table has in-frame clones only and misses some. From that table come the V and J calls and clone size; the DNA was used to work out D and trimming. The table shows 200,000 to 250,000 clones, with roughly 80% occurring only once. This clonotype was obtained from a man older than 75 with acute or convalescent COVID-19. The sample comprised peripheral blood. The chain carries TRBV19 and TRBJ2-1, with 7 bases aligning to TRBD1. The CDR3 sequence is CASSPETGLAYNEQFF. The DNA for the CDR3 is TGTGCCAGTAGTCCGGAGACAGGGCTCGCCTACAATGAGCAGTTCTTC.